The rows below give T cell receptor beta chains drawn from one sample of a study of siplizumab effects on memory and regulatory T cells. Measured with immunoSEQ multiplex PCR; TCRdb has only the in-frame clones, and not every one. Of some 97,000 clones listed, approximately 94% were seen once; the top ten hold 1% to 1.5%. Source material: non-Treg CD4+ T cells sorted from blood. The receptors stem from a human donor in good health. The CDR3 runs from the conserved cysteine through the conserved F or W. D genes are given only for firm matches. Clone sizes are given selectively: once, few, many, or a class where the clone is expanded.

V gene	J gene	D gene	CDR3 length	clone size	CDR3 DNA	CDR3 protein
TRBV14	TRBJ2-7	-	11	-	TGTGCCAGCAGCCAAGGGCTGGAGCAGTACTTC	CASSQGLEQYF
TRBV7-6	TRBJ2-1	TRBD2	19	-	TGTGCCAGCAGCCACTTAGAGTCAACTAGCGGGAGTCGAAGGAATGAGCAGTTCTTC	CASSHLESTSGSRRNEQFF
TRBV11-2	TRBJ2-5	TRBD2	15	-	TGTGCCAGCAGCAGAGGGACTAGCGGGATTGAGACCCAGTACTTC	CASSRGTSGIETQYF
TRBV7-3	TRBJ2-7	TRBD1	15	-	TGTGCCAGCAGCTTAGTTTGGACAGGGGGCTACGAGCAGTACTTC	CASSLVWTGGYEQYF
TRBV7-9	TRBJ1-1	TRBD1	17	-	TGTGCCAGCAGCTTGCCCTTTGGCAGGGGGCGGAACACTGAAGCTTTCTTT	CASSLPFGRGRNTEAFF
TRBV9	TRBJ2-7	-	13	once	TGTGCCACCGGGGGTGGGCCATCTGTCGAGCAGTACTTC	CATGGGPSVEQYF
TRBV12-5	TRBJ1-1	-	14	-	TGTGCTAGTGGTTTTTCTTTAGTTGACACTGAAGCTTTCTTT	CASGFSLVDTEAFF
TRBV7-8	TRBJ1-1	-	13	-	TGTGCCAGCAGCCAGACAGTGAACACTGAAGCTTTCTTT	CASSQTVNTEAFF
TRBV10-2	TRBJ2-3	-	13	-	TGCGCCAGCAGTGTACTTGATGCAGATACGCAGTATTTT	CASSVLDADTQYF
TRBV29-1	TRBJ1-2	-	12	-	TGCAGCGCCGGGGGGCAGGGCAATGGCTACACCTTC	CSAGGQGNGYTF
TRBV2	TRBJ2-3	-	15	-	TGTGCCAGCAGTGACACCGGTATGGCCACAGATACGCAGTATTTT	CASSDTGMATDTQYF
TRBV5-6	TRBJ2-5	TRBD2	14	-	TGTGCCAGCGCCGTTGCTAGCGGAAGAGAGACCCAGTACTTC	CASAVASGRETQYF
TRBV18	TRBJ2-1	-	15	-	TGTGCCAGCTCACCACCGAGGGGGTCGTACAATGAGCAGTTCTTC	CASSPPRGSYNEQFF
TRBV2	TRBJ2-7	TRBD1	15	-	TGTGCCAGCAGTGAACTCCGGGACAGGGCCCACGAGCAGTACTTC	CASSELRDRAHEQYF
TRBV10-3	TRBJ1-2	-	17	-	TGTGCCATCAGTGATCACCGCGGGATTCGTGGGGAGGGTGGCTACACCTTC	CAISDHRGIRGEGGYTF
TRBV11-2	TRBJ1-3	-	15	-	TGTGCCAGCAGCCATTACCGGGACTCTGGAAACACCATATATTTT	CASSHYRDSGNTIYF
TRBV9	TRBJ2-2	-	14	-	TGTGCCAGCAGCGTAGTAGTCTACACCGGGGAGCTGTTTTTT	CASSVVVYTGELFF